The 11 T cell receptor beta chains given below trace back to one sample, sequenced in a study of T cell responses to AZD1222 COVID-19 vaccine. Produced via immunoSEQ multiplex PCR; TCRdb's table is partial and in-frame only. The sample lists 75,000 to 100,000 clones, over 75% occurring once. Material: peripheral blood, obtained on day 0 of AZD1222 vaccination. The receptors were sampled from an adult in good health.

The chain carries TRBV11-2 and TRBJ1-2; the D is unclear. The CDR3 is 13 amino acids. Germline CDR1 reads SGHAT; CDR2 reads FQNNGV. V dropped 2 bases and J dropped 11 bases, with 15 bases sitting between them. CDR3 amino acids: CASSLLRGTTYTF. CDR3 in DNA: TGTGCCAGCAGCTTACTCCGAGGCACTACTTACACCTTC.

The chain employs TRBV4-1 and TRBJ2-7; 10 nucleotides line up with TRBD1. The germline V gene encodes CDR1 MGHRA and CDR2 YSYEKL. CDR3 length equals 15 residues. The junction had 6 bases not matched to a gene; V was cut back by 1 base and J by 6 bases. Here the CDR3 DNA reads TGCGCCAGCAGCCAAGCGAAGGACAGGGGGGGCGAGCAGTACTTC. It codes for CASSQAKDRGGEQYF.

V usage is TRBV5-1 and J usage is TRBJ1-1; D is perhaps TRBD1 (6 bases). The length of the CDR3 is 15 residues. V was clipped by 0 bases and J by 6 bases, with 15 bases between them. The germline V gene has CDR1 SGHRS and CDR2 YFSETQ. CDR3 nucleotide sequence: TGCGCCAGCAGCTTGGTTGGGGGCCGCGACTCTGAAGCTTTCTTT. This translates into CASSLVGGRDSEAFF.

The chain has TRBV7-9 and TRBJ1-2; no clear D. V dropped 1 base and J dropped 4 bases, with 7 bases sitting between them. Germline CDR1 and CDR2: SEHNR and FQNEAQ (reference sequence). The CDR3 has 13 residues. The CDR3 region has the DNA TGTGCCAGCAGCTTAGGCAGAGGCTATGGCTACACCTTC. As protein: CASSLGRGYGYTF. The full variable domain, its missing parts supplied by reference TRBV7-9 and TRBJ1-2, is DTGVSQNPRHKITKRGQNVTFRCDPISEHNRLYWYRQTLGQGPEFLTYFQNEAQLEKSRLLSDRFSAERPKGSFSTLEIQRTEQGDSAMYLCASSLGRGYGYTFGSGTRLTVV.

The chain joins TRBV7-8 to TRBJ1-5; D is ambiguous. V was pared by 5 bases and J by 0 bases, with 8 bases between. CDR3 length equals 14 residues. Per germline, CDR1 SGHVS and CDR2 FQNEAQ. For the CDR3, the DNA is TGTGCCAGCAGCCTAAGCTATAGCAATCAGCCCCAGCATTTT. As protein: CASSLSYSNQPQHF.

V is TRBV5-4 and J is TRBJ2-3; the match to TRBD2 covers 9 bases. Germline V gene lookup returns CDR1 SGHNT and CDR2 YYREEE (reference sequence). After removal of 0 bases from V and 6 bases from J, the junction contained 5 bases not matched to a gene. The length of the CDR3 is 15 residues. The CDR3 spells CASSLGGLAIDTQYF. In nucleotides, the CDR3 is TGTGCCAGCAGCTTGGGGGGACTAGCTATCGATACGCAGTATTTT.

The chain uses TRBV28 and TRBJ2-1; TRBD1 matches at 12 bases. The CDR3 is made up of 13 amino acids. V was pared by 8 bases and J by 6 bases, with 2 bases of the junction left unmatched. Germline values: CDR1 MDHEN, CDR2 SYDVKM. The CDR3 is CASGTGGFNEQFF. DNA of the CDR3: TGTGCCAGCGGGACAGGGGGCTTCAATGAGCAGTTCTTC.

The DNA for the CDR3 is TGCAGCGTGGTGGGACAGGGGGCGTCTAACTATGGCTACACCTTC. This sequence encodes CSVVGQGASNYGYTF. V gene TRBV29-1 combines with J gene TRBJ1-2, with 12 bases that match TRBD1. The CDR3 consists of 15 residues. From germline, CDR1 is SQVTM and CDR2 ANQGSEA. J lost 0 bases, V lost 6 bases, and 5 bases had no gene match.

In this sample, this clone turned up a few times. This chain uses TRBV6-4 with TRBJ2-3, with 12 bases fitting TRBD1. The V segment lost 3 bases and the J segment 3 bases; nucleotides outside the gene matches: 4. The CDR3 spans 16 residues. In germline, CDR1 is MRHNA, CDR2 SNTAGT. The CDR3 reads CASSEGQGAVTDTQYF. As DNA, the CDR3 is TGTGCCAGCAGTGAGGGACAGGGGGCAGTGACAGATACGCAGTATTTT.

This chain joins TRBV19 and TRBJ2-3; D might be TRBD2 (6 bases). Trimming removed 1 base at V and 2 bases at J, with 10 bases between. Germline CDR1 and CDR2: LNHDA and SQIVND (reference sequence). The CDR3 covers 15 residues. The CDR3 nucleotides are TGTGCCAGTAGTATAGCGGGACTCGTCACAGATACGCAGTATTTT. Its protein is CASSIAGLVTDTQYF.

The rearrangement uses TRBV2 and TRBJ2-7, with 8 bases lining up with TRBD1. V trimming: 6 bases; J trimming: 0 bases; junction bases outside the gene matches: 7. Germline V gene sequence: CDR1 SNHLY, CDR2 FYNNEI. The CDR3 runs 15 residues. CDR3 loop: CASSGQGKNSYEQYF. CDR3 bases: TGTGCCAGCAGCGGACAGGGAAAAAACTCCTACGAGCAGTACTTC. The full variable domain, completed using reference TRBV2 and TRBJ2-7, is EPEVTQTPSHQVTQMGQEVILRCVPISNHLYFYWYRQILGQKVEFLVSFYNNEISEKSEIFDDQFSVERPDGSNFTLKIRSTKLEDSAMYFCASSGQGKNSYEQYFGPGTRLTVT.